The present T cell receptor beta chain was sequenced within a study of blood T cell repertoires in COVID-19. About the study: Both acute and convalescent COVID-19 samples were obtained from the United States, Italy and Spain.

Per the original methods: Amplifying reference gene primers gave estimates of nucleated cell counts. Produced via immunoSEQ multiplex PCR; TCRdb's table is partial and in-frame only. The V and J calls and the clone size are those of that table, but D and trimming were determined from the DNA. Of roughly 69,000 clones listed, approximately 87% were seen once; the top ten hold roughly 4%. The CDR3 totals 15 residues. Germline CDR1 and CDR2: MNHEY and SMNVEV (reference sequence). Trimming took 6 bases from V and 3 from J, leaving 15 bases between them. This clonotype originated in a man in his fifties with active COVID-19. Sequencing input: peripheral blood. V usage is TRBV27 and J usage is TRBJ1-5, with D perhaps matching TRBD1 (5 bases). CDR3 region: CASRPGAGDNQPQHF. The DNA for the CDR3 is TGTGCCAGCAGGCCTGGGGCAGGAGACAATCAGCCCCAGCATTTT.